One sample yielded the 5 T cell receptor beta chains listed below, sequenced in a study of blood T cell repertoires in COVID-19. The method was immunoSEQ multiplex PCR; TCRdb's version includes in-frame clones alone and lacks a portion of them. This table holds about 15,000 clones, 70% to 90% found once. The sample taken for sequencing was peripheral blood. All receptors derive from a human donor in a cohort sampled during active COVID-19.

In its sample, this clone was seen once. The V call is TRBV24-1, the J call TRBJ2-2; D remains ambiguous. Trimming removed 5 bases from V and 7 bases from J, with 7 bases in between. Germline V lookup: CDR1 KGHDR, CDR2 SFDVKD. CDR3 length equals 12 residues. The CDR3 sequence is CATSARIGELFF. For the CDR3, the DNA is TGTGCCACCAGTGCTAGGATCGGGGAGCTGTTTTTT.

This clone was recorded once. The chain links TRBV30 to TRBJ2-4; D remains unclear. This CDR3 region has 16 residues. Trimming stripped 6 bases from V and 0 bases from J, with 18 bases between. Germline V CDR1 and CDR2: GTSNPN, SVGIG (reference sequence). As DNA, the CDR3 is TGTGCCTGCCACGGCCGGCAGACTCTAGCCAAAAACATTCAGTACTTC. It yields the protein CACHGRQTLAKNIQYF.

The gene calls are TRBV6-5 and TRBJ2-7, with TRBD1 matching 7 bases. Per the germline V gene, CDR1 is MNHEY and CDR2 is SVGAGI. Germline trimming cut 6 bases from V and 3 bases from J; bases unmatched to any gene: 8. This CDR3 is 14 amino acids long. The CDR3, as DNA: TGTGCCAGCAGGGCAGGGGGTACCATCTACGAGCAGTACTTC. It is translated as CASRAGGTIYEQYF.

The gene calls are TRBV7-6 and TRBJ2-7; D possibly corresponds to TRBD2 (7 bases). V was cut by 0 bases and J by 1 base, with 13 bases left in between. Germline V gene sequence: CDR1 SGHVS, CDR2 FNYEAQ. This CDR3 is 16 amino acids long. The DNA of the CDR3 is TGTGCCAGCAGCTTAGCGAGGGGGGGCCAGTCCTACGAGCAGTACTTC. It specifies CASSLARGGQSYEQYF. Full variable domain (rest looked up from reference TRBV7-6 and TRBJ2-7): GAGVSQSPRYKVTKRGQDVALRCDPISGHVSLYWYRQALGQGPEFLTYFNYEAQQDKSGLPNDRFSAERPEGSISTLTIQRTEQRDSAMYRCASSLARGGQSYEQYFGPGTRLTVT.

This clone was observed once. V and J are TRBV6-2 or TRBV6-3 and TRBJ2-1; 13 bases map to TRBD2. This CDR3 has 18 residues. V lost 2 bases, J lost 3 bases, and 7 bases stayed unmatched. In germline, CDR1 is MNHEY, CDR2 SVGEGT. The CDR3 region is CASSYGGLAGVGYNEQFF. The DNA of the CDR3 is TGTGCCAGCAGTTACGGAGGACTAGCGGGAGTGGGCTACAATGAGCAGTTCTTC.